This note documents a single TCR beta chain sequence. Its antigen remains unidentified. Measured with immunoSEQ multiplex PCR; TCRdb has only the in-frame clones, and not every one. Of fewer than 30,000 clones in the sample, about 82% were seen once. Trimming cost V 2 bases and J 2 bases, with 23 bases left between them. The length of the CDR3 is 18 residues. Germline assignment: CDR1 SGHRS and CDR2 YFSETQ. This entry belongs to a study of monozygotic twins with cystic fibrosis. Study-wide points: Nucleotide-identical clonotype sharing was significantly higher within monozygotic CF twin pairs than between unrelated CF individuals. The repertoire was suggested to be naive-dominated, clonality median roughly 0.0089. Age, concordance and disease severity did not associate with shared CDR3 numbers.

This TCR was recovered from a girl aged 2-10 years with cystic fibrosis. Source material: blood. The rearrangement joins TRBV5-1 to TRBJ2-7; no firm D call. CDR3 region: CASSFRTDSREYAYEQYF. As DNA, the CDR3 is TGCGCCAGCAGCTTTCGCACTGACTCGCGAGAGTACGCCTACGAGCAGTACTTC.